This TCR beta chain was sequenced for a study of shared clonotypes between healthy human individuals. Study-wide results and caveats: Relative to memory subsets, naive subsets generally showed larger estimated richness.

Here immunoSEQ multiplex PCR was the method, and the copy in TCRdb shows in-frame clones only, minus some. The sample lists under 850,000 clones, over 60% occurring once. Concerning this clone itself: Its antigen is undetermined.

The sample taken for sequencing was memory CD4+ T cells sorted from blood. Subset defined: CD45RA-negative fraction. The source is a woman younger than 45 in good health.

The CDR3 reads CASSSVLPIYF. The CDR3 coding sequence is TGTGCCAGCAGCTCGGTTCTGCCCATATATTTT. The gene calls are TRBV28 and TRBJ1-3; D unresolved. In germline, CDR1 is MDHEN, CDR2 SYDVKM. The CDR3 loop spans 11 amino acids. V lost 6 bases and J 11 bases, leaving 11 bases between the germline ends.